This T cell receptor beta chain was found in a study of cytomegalovirus exposure and HLA in healthy donors. PCR employed 60 Vbeta and 13 Jbeta primers. Profiled with immunoSEQ multiplex PCR; TCRdb holds only in-frame clones, not every one. The sample has more than 100,000 clones, approximately 87% seen once; the top ten hold approximately 4.7%. The CDR3 is 13 residues long. The germline V gene encodes CDR1 MDHEN and CDR2 SYDVKM. The ends lost 10 bases at V and 1 base at J; junction bases unmatched: 3. The rearrangement uses TRBV28 and TRBJ2-2, with TRBD1 identical over 7 bases. The origin of this receptor is a woman in her twenties or thirties in good health and CMV-seronegative. The material sequenced was PBMCs. CDR3 region: CATRTGNTGELFF. The DNA for the CDR3 is TGTGCCACGCGGACAGGGAACACCGGGGAGCTGTTTTTT.